A single sample gave rise to the 27 T cell receptor beta chains below, sequenced in a study of Graves' ophthalmopathy and Graves' hyperthyroidism. The authors amplified TCR beta CDR3 regions, and they did so from RNA transcripts for repertoire sequencing. First-round RT-PCR with HTBI primers preceded a second-round multiplex PCR. One entry per CDR3 protein results from TCRdb running MiXCR on the multiplex PCR reads. This table has 350,000 to 400,000 distinct CDR3 sequences, approximately 20% appearing once. What was sequenced was peripheral blood. The receptors come from a woman aged 18-29 years with Graves' ophthalmopathy.

This clonotype was observed at least ten times. This sequence joins TRBV15 and TRBJ2-7; D is undetermined. V lost 1 base and J 4 bases, leaving 11 bases between the germline ends. The CDR3 has 14 amino acids. Germline CDR1 reads LNHNV; CDR2 reads YYDKDF (reference sequence). The CDR3 nucleotides are TGTGCCACCAGCAGAGGTACGGCCGGATACGAGCAGTACTTC. Residues: CATSRGTAGYEQYF.

There are many counts of this clonotype. The CDR3 does not end in the conserved phenylalanine or tryptophan, so this is likely a read error. The V call is TRBV6-2 or TRBV6-3, the J call TRBJ2-7, with D possibly being TRBD1 (6 bases). The CDR3 consists of 17 residues. CDR1 is MNHEY and CDR2 is SVGEGT in the germline V gene. V was shortened by 2 bases and J by 2 bases, with 19 bases between the two germline ends. The CDR3: CASSYVMDSPKAYEQYL. CDR3 nucleotide sequence: TGTGCCAGCAGTTACGTTATGGACAGCCCAAAAGCCTACGAGCAGTACCTC.

This clonotype appeared many times. One end of the junction does not line up with germline, which may come from a read error. J is TRBJ2-7 and V is TRBV29-1; D remains ambiguous. Germline CDR1 and CDR2: SQVTM and ANQGSEA. This CDR3 spans 11 amino acids. The CDR3 loop is CSALIAYGQYF. The CDR3 DNA reads TGCAGCGCGTTGATTGCCTACGGGCAGTACTTC.

This clonotype was counted at least ten times. The chain carries TRBV20-1 and TRBJ2-5; D not certain. Between the trimmed V and J ends, which lost 4 bases and 1 base, there was a span of 10 bases. The CDR3 loop spans 13 amino acids. Germline V CDR1 and CDR2: DFQATT, SNEGSKA (reference sequence). CDR3 DNA sequence: TGCAGTGCTACAGGACCTCTCCAAGAGACCCAGTACTTC. Translated: CSATGPLQETQYF.

Many counts were recorded for this clonotype. The chain combines TRBV12-3 or TRBV12-4 with TRBJ2-3, with D unclear. This CDR3 spans 17 amino acids. V lost 5 bases to trimming and J lost 4 bases, with 22 bases between them. The CDR3 DNA reads TGTGCCAGCAGTCCAGTCCAGGTGCCCGATCCAGCAGATACGCAGTATTTT. The encoded protein is CASSPVQVPDPADTQYF.

The chain carries TRBV28 and TRBJ2-5, with 11 bases that match TRBD2. The CDR3 spans 18 residues. Germline CDR1 is MDHEN and CDR2 is SYDVKM. V gave up 2 bases and J gave up 2 bases; unmatched junction bases: 10. The CDR3 spells CASSLPRLSGRAQETQYF. The CDR3 DNA reads as TGTGCCAGCAGTTTACCCCGGCTTAGCGGGAGGGCACAAGAGACCCAGTACTTC.

This clonotype has more than one count but fewer than ten. This sequence joins TRBV28 and TRBJ2-5; 14 bases map to TRBD2. Unmatched junction bases numbered 10, after V lost 5 bases and J lost 5 bases. Germline CDR1 is MDHEN and CDR2 is SYDVKM. This CDR3 is 17 amino acids long. CDR3 residues: CASSLPGLAGAGETQYF. In DNA form, the CDR3 reads TGTGCCAGCAGTCTCCCGGGACTAGCGGGGGCAGGGGAGACCCAGTACTTC.

V is TRBV6-1 and J is TRBJ2-5; 11 bases are shared with TRBD2. This CDR3 comprises 16 residues. Losses at the gene ends were 2 bases for V and 5 bases for J; bases not matched to a gene: 7. The V gene's germline CDR1 is MNHNS and CDR2 SASEGT. The CDR3 is CASSEHSGRGPETQYF. The CDR3 DNA sequence: TGTGCCAGCAGTGAACATAGCGGGAGGGGGCCTGAGACCCAGTACTTC.

This clonotype was recorded at least ten times. This chain joins TRBV6-1 and TRBJ2-7; 10 bases agree with TRBD2. Trimming removed 6 bases from V and 4 bases from J; junction bases left unmatched: 3. Per the germline V gene, CDR1 is MNHNS and CDR2 is SASEGT. The CDR3 runs to 13 residues. The CDR3 bases are TGTGCCAGCAGACCTAGCGGGAGTTACGAGCAGTACTTC. Encoded protein: CASRPSGSYEQYF.

This clonotype was counted at least ten times. V is TRBV11-2 and J is TRBJ1-1, with D hard to call. CDR3 length: 12 residues. CDR1 and CDR2 (germline): SGHAT, FQNNGV. The V gene lost 4 bases and the J gene lost 3 bases, with 6 bases spanning the gap. The CDR3: CASSSRDTEAFF. The CDR3 coding sequence is TGTGCCAGCAGCTCCCGAGACACTGAAGCTTTCTTT.

The table lists this clonotype with many counts. The chain joins TRBV25-1 to TRBJ1-3; D might be TRBD1 (5 bases). Trimming pared 1 base from V and 0 bases from J, leaving 13 bases between. CDR3 length equals 17 residues. Germline V gives CDR1 MGHDK, CDR2 SYGVNS. CDR3 residues: CASSEFGGASSGNTIYF. The CDR3 region has the DNA TGTGCCAGCAGTGAATTTGGAGGGGCGAGCTCTGGAAACACCATATATTTT.

This clonotype was seen ten or more times. V gene TRBV24-1 combines with J gene TRBJ1-5; 8 bases match TRBD1. V gave up 4 bases and J gave up 2 bases; unmatched junction bases: 6. Germline loops: CDR1 KGHDR, CDR2 SFDVKD. The CDR3 is 16 amino acids. The CDR3 sequence is CATSDPGQGGNQPQHF. CDR3 nucleotides: TGTGCCACCAGTGACCCCGGACAGGGTGGCAATCAGCCCCAGCATTTT.

This clonotype was counted ten times or more. J is TRBJ1-1 and V is TRBV27, with TRBD1 as a possible D gene (5 bases). Germline values: CDR1 MNHEY, CDR2 SMNVEV (reference sequence). The CDR3 runs 15 residues. The V gene lost 0 bases and the J gene lost 0 bases, with 8 bases spanning the gap. The chain's CDR3 is CASSLSAGVNTEAFF. In nucleotides, the CDR3 is TGTGCCAGCAGTTTATCGGCGGGGGTGAACACTGAAGCTTTCTTT.

This clonotype was recorded at least ten times. The chain's CDR3 is CSASPGVNEQYF. The CDR3 DNA follows: TGCAGTGCTAGCCCCGGGGTCAACGAGCAGTACTTC. The chain is built from TRBV20-1 and TRBJ2-7; the D gene is possibly TRBD2 (5 bases). V lost 3 bases and J lost 5, with 11 bases in between. The CDR3 has 12 residues. Germline-derived CDR1 and CDR2 are DFQATT and SNEGSKA (reference sequence).

The rearrangement uses TRBV6-8 and TRBJ1-1; D is ambiguous. The germline V and J ends were trimmed by 7 bases and 0 bases, with 9 bases remaining between them. The CDR3 covers 13 residues. The germline CDR1 and CDR2 sequences are MNHGY and SAAAGT. The CDR3, as DNA: TGTGCCAGCATAGCGCGACTGAACACTGAAGCTTTCTTT. This sequence encodes CASIARLNTEAFF.

This clonotype was seen many times. This chain links TRBV6-5 with TRBJ1-1; TRBD1 might be the D (6 bases). Trimming pared 3 bases from V and 3 bases from J, leaving 11 bases between. Germline assignment: CDR1 MNHEY and CDR2 SVGAGI. The CDR3 is 14 amino acids. The CDR3 here is CASSYGPGDTEAFF. The CDR3 DNA reads TGTGCCAGCAGTTATGGACCAGGGGACACTGAAGCTTTCTTT.

In the case of this clonotype: The CDR3 does not end in the conserved phenylalanine or tryptophan, so this is likely a read error. In DNA form, the CDR3 reads TGTGCCAGCAGCCATAGGGGGACAGGGGGCTTTCAATCTGGAAACACCATATATTCT. Amino acids: CASSHRGTGGFQSGNTIYS. The chain is built from TRBV11-1 and TRBJ1-3; TRBD1 aligns across 12 bases. This CDR3 region has 19 residues. CDR1 and CDR2 (germline): SGHAT, FQDESV (reference sequence). The V and J ends lost 5 bases and 1 base, in that order; junction bases with no gene match: 12.

Ten or more counts support this clonotype. The gene calls are TRBV6-1 and TRBJ2-7; TRBD1 matches at 9 bases. The CDR3 contains 16 residues. Germline assignment: CDR1 MNHNS and CDR2 SASEGT. V trimming: 6 bases; J trimming: 0 bases; junction bases outside the gene matches: 9. The CDR3 sequence is CASSPEGTGTSYEQYF. CDR3 nucleotides: TGTGCCAGCAGCCCCGAGGGGACAGGGACCTCCTACGAGCAGTACTTC.

The sample holds many counts of this clonotype. The gene calls are TRBV6-2 or TRBV6-3 and TRBJ2-5; TRBD2 matches at 8 bases. Germline V lookup: CDR1 MNHEY, CDR2 SVGEGT. V shed 2 bases, J shed 5 bases, and the junction held 16 bases outside the gene matches. The CDR3 loop spans 18 amino acids. The CDR3 DNA reads TGTGCCAGCAGTTACCCCCGGGGTAGCGGGGTGATTATGGAGACCCAGTACTTC. Amino acids: CASSYPRGSGVIMETQYF.

This sequence joins TRBV12-3 or TRBV12-4 and TRBJ2-1, with 7 bases that match TRBD1. The CDR3 covers 15 residues. V gave up 3 bases and J gave up 2 bases; unmatched junction bases: 4. Here the CDR3 DNA reads TGTGCCAGCAGTTTCAGGACAGGAGCCTACAATGAGCAGTTCTTC. Translating gives CASSFRTGAYNEQFF.

This clonotype was seen many times. The rearrangement uses TRBV28 and TRBJ2-7, with D possibly being TRBD2 (5 bases). This CDR3 has 14 residues. Trimming took 6 bases from V and 5 from J, leaving 17 bases between them. From germline, CDR1 is MDHEN and CDR2 SYDVKM. In nucleotides, the CDR3 is TGTGCCAGCAGCCTCTTGGAGAGGGCCCACGAGCAGTACTTC. It specifies CASSLLERAHEQYF.

The chain uses TRBV18 and TRBJ2-2; 9 nucleotides agree with TRBD1. V lost 5 bases to trimming and J lost 4 bases; unmatched junction nucleotides: 5. Germline CDR1 and CDR2: KGHSH and LQKENI. The CDR3 is 15 amino acids. CDR3 in amino acids: CASSTGGAGTGELFF. Here the CDR3 DNA reads TGTGCCAGCTCAACAGGGGGCGCCGGCACCGGGGAGCTGTTTTTT.

This clonotype showed up many times. V and J are TRBV7-9 and TRBJ2-2; 7 bases align to TRBD2. The CDR3 totals 14 residues. Germline values: CDR1 SEHNR, CDR2 FQNEAQ (reference sequence). Unmatched junction bases numbered 10, after V lost 7 bases and J lost 8 bases. CDR3 in DNA: TGTGCCAGCAATCCTGGAGCGGGAACGGGGGAGCTGTTTTTT. Encoded protein: CASNPGAGTGELFF.

This clonotype appeared many times. The V call is TRBV20-1, the J call TRBJ1-6; D is unresolved. Germline loops: CDR1 DFQATT, CDR2 SNEGSKA (reference sequence). The CDR3 is made up of 13 amino acids. V was trimmed by 5 bases and J by 10 bases, leaving 15 bases between them. This CDR3 reads CSAPGRNRSPLHF. The CDR3 bases are TGCAGTGCTCCGGGCCGCAACCGGTCACCCCTCCACTTT.

Many counts were recorded for this clonotype. The rearrangement uses TRBV6-2 or TRBV6-3 and TRBJ1-1, with D perhaps matching TRBD1 (5 bases). Deletions cut 2 bases from V and 6 bases from J, with 10 bases between. The CDR3 extends over 13 amino acids. CDR1 is MNHEY and CDR2 is SVGEGT in the germline V gene. The CDR3 is CASSYPPGSEAFF. Here the CDR3 DNA reads TGTGCCAGCAGTTACCCTCCAGGGTCTGAAGCTTTCTTT.

This clonotype was seen many times. V and J are TRBV7-2 and TRBJ2-7; 9 bases map to TRBD1. Germline-derived CDR1 and CDR2 are SGHTA and FQGNSA. V trimming: 1 base; J trimming: 12 bases; junction bases outside the gene matches: 7. The CDR3 is made up of 13 amino acids. The CDR3 here is CASSLGLDRGWYF. The CDR3 DNA is TGTGCCAGCAGCTTAGGTTTGGACAGGGGTTGGTACTTC.

CDR3 nucleotides: TGTGCCAGCGATGGGATGGAGACCCAGTACTTC. It translates to CASDGMETQYF. This chain links TRBV6-2 or TRBV6-3 with TRBJ2-5, with D hard to call. Germline assignment: CDR1 MNHEY and CDR2 SVGEGT. This CDR3 region has 11 residues. V gave up 8 bases and J gave up 5 bases, with 9 bases separating them.